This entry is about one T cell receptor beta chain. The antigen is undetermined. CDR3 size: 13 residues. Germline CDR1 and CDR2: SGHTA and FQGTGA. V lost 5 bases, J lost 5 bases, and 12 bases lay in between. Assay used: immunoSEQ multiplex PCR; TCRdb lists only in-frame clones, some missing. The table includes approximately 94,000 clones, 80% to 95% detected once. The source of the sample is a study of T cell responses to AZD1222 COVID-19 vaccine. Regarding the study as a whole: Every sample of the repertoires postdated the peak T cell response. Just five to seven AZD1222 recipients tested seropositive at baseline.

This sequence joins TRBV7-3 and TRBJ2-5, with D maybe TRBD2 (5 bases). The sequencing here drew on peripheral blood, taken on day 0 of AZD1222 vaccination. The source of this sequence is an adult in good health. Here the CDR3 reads CASSPRGLETQYF. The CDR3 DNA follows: TGTGCCAGCAGCCCCCGCGGGCTCGAGACCCAGTACTTC.